A selection of T cell receptor beta chains follows, all from one sample in a study of CD8 T cells in ankylosing spondylitis. Each CDR3 protein is one row after TCRdb ran MiXCR on the 5' RACE reads. This repertoire shows approximately 250,000 distinct CDR3 sequences, approximately 8.4% found once; its top ten account for around 4.4%. Input material: blood, either unsorted or a sorted T cell fraction (not recorded which). Receptor source: a female donor with ankylosing spondylitis or in good health (not recorded which). Each CDR3 is given with its conserved first and last residue. A D gene is named only where the DNA matches it firmly. Clone size is not always given. Where it is, it says once, few, many or a class for expanded clones.

d_call	clone_size	v_call	j_call	cdr3_aa	cdr3_nt
TRBD1	few	TRBV29-1	TRBJ2-7	CSVTRDRVTEQYF	TGCAGCGTTACCCGGGACAGGGTGACTGAGCAGTACTTC
.	many	TRBV28	TRBJ1-6	CASNTPGGSSPLHF	TGTGCCAGCAACACTCCGGGGGGAAGCTCACCCCTCCACTTT
.	many	TRBV20-1	TRBJ2-7	CSAPDANYEQYF	TGCAGTGCGCCCGACGCGAACTACGAGCAGTACTTC
.	many	TRBV4-3	TRBJ2-1	CASSQEHYNEQFF	TGCGCCAGCAGCCAAGAACATTACAATGAGCAGTTCTTC
TRBD2	many	TRBV3-1	TRBJ2-7	CASSRGLAGPLEQYF	TGTGCCAGCAGCCGAGGACTAGCGGGCCCCTTGGAGCAGTACTTC
.	many	TRBV5-1	TRBJ1-3	CASSLGGNTIYF	TGCGCCAGCAGCTTAGGAGGAAACACCATATATTTT
.	.	TRBV27	TRBJ2-7	CASRQGPYEQYF	TGTGCCAGCAGACAGGGACCCTACGAGCAGTACTTC
TRBD2	many	TRBV20-1	TRBJ2-1	CSAGLAVTEGEQFF	TGCAGTGCTGGACTAGCGGTGACTGAGGGTGAGCAGTTCTTC
.	many	TRBV7-2	TRBJ1-5	CASSPNLPGGNQPQHF	TGTGCCAGCAGCCCGAATCTCCCCGGAGGTAACCAGCCCCAGCATTTT
.	.	TRBV28	TRBJ2-5	CASSPWGTQYF	TGTGCCAGCAGTCCCTGGGGGACCCAGTACTTC
.	.	TRBV10-2	TRBJ2-1	CASRWDKSYNEQFF	TGCGCCAGCAGGTGGGATAAGTCCTACAATGAGCAGTTCTTC
TRBD2	many	TRBV19	TRBJ2-7	CASSSGSPYEQYF	TGTGCCAGTAGTAGCGGGAGCCCCTACGAGCAGTACTTC
TRBD1	few	TRBV18	TRBJ1-1	CASSSWAGTGGGTEAFF	TGTGCCAGCTCTTCATGGGCGGGGACAGGGGGAGGCACTGAAGCTTTCTTT
TRBD1	many	TRBV29-1	TRBJ1-4	CSALTGKSIEKLFF	TGCAGCGCCCTGACAGGGAAGAGCATCGAAAAACTGTTTTTT
TRBD1	few	TRBV7-6	TRBJ1-1	CASTWDSVMNTEAFF	TGTGCCAGCACCTGGGACAGTGTGATGAACACTGAAGCTTTCTTT
.	.	TRBV3-1	TRBJ1-2	CASSQVQGDGYTF	TGTGCCAGCAGCCAAGTACAGGGCGATGGCTACACCTTC
.	.	TRBV7-6	TRBJ2-1	CASSLAGSGYNEQFF	TGTGCCAGCAGCTTAGCCGGTAGCGGTTACAATGAGCAGTTCTTC
.	many	TRBV6-5	TRBJ2-7	CASSYNTYYEQYF	TGTGCCAGCAGTTACAACACCTACTACGAGCAGTACTTC
.	many	TRBV6-2/TRBV6-3	TRBJ2-1	CASRRTGFEQFF	TGTGCCAGCAGACGCACAGGGTTTGAGCAGTTCTTC
.	many	TRBV5-1	TRBJ2-1	CASSMPAGDEQFF	TGCGCCAGCAGCATGCCAGCTGGGGATGAGCAGTTCTTC
TRBD1	many	TRBV29-1	TRBJ1-1	CSANRGTEAFF	TGCAGCGCCAACAGGGGAACTGAAGCTTTCTTT
.	few	TRBV29-1	TRBJ2-7	CSENRGFEQYF	TGCAGCGAAAATCGGGGGTTCGAGCAGTACTTC